Listed here is a single T cell receptor (beta chain). Its antigen is still unknown. It was uncontrolled infection, other autoimmune disease, pregnancy or lactation that excluded patients. From RNA transcripts, TCR beta CDR3 regions were amplified. The TCR CDR3 was amplified in a first-round RT-PCR using the HTBI primer set. TCRdb re-called the multiplex PCR reads with MiXCR, one entry per CDR3 protein. The repertoire holds under 400,000 distinct CDR3 sequences, 15% to 20% seen once, with around 54% in the top ten. This entry is derived from a study of T cells in Graves' hyperthyroidism and ophthalmopathy. Study-wide points: Before onset, by a median of around 6.1 months, the model predicted ophthalmopathy.

There are 12 residues in the CDR3. The germline V and J ends were trimmed by 2 bases and 10 bases, with 6 bases remaining between them. What was sequenced was blood. The chain joins TRBV12-3 or TRBV12-4 to TRBJ1-6; D unclear. The sequence came from a woman aged 50 to 60 with Graves' hyperthyroidism. The CDR3 protein is CASSLNGSPLHF. The CDR3 DNA reads as TGTGCCAGCAGTTTAAATGGGTCACCCCTCCACTTT.